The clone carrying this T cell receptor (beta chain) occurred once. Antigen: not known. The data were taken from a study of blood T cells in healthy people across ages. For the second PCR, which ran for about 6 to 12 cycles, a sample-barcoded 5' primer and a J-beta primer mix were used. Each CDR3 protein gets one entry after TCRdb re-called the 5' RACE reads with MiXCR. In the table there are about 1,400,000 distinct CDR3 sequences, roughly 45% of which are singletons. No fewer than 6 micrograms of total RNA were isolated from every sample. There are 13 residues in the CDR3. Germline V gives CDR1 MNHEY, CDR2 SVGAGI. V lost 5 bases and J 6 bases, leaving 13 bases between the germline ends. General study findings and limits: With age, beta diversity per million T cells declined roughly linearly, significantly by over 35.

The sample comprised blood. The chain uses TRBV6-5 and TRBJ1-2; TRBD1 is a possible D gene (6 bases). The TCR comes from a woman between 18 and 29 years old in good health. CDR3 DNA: TGTGCCAGCAGTCAGCGGACAGCCGATGGCTACACCTTC. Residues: CASSQRTADGYTF.